The TCR beta chain described here comes from a study of blood T cell repertoires in COVID-19. Turning to the study itself: Samples taken during acute and convalescent COVID-19 were collected in the United States, Italy and Spain.

Methods used by the authors: Nucleated cell counts were estimated from reference gene primer amplification. Only in-frame clones appear in the TCRdb table, and some are missing; sequencing was by immunoSEQ multiplex PCR. From that table come the V and J calls and clone size; the DNA was used to work out D and trimming. This sample has roughly 260,000 clones, with roughly 86% found just once. In terms of age and location, participants ranged from roughly 18 to 89 years and lived in approximately 24 US areas. Germline V CDR1 and CDR2: SGHTA, FQGNSA. CDR3 length: 12 amino acids. The V end lost 3 bases, the J end lost 11 bases, and 13 bases lay between the germline ends.

The rearrangement joins TRBV7-2 to TRBJ1-1; D perhaps matches TRBD1 (6 bases). Sequences were obtained from PBMCs or T cells enriched from blood (not recorded which). The clonotype was recovered from a woman aged 30 to 39 with acute COVID-19. This chain's CDR3 is CASSLGHRNAFF. The CDR3 DNA reads as TGTGCCAGCAGCTTGGGACACCGCAACGCTTTCTTT.